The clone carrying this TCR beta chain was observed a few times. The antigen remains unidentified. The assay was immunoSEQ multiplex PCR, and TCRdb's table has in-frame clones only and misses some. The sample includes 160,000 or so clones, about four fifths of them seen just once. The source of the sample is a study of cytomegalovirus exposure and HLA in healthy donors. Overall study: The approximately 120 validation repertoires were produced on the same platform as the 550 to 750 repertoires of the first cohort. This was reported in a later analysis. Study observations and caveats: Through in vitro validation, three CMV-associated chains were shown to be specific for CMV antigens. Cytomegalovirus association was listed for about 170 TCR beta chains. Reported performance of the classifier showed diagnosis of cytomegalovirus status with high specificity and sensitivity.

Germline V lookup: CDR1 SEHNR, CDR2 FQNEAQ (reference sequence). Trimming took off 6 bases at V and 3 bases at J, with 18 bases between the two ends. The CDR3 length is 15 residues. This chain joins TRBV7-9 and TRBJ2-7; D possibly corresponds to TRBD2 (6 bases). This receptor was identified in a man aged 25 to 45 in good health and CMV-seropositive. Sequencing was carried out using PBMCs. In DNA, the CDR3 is TGTGCCAGCAGTTCTAGCGCGGTGGCCGTCTACGAGCAGTACTTC. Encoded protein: CASSSSAVAVYEQYF.